Below, 8 T cell receptor beta chains from the same sample are listed, as sequenced in a study of beta chain features in type 1 diabetes (dated by TCRdb to 2017 to 2018). The method behind the library was the immunoSEQ multiplex PCR assay. All of the isolated RNA was reverse transcribed with the High Capacity cDNA Reverse Transcription Kit, so expressed TCRB transcripts were sequenced. TCRdb's version of the immuneACCESS table is confined to in-frame rearrangements and falls short of the full clone set. An unresolved V gene accounts for under half of the shortfall where checked; the remainder is of unknown origin. The sample table lists hundreds of thousands of clones, around 15% of them with a count of one. Of the sample, about 0.087% falls within the top ten clones. The source material was naive CD4+ T cells from blood. Per the publication, the cell subset or site label means: true naive CD4+ T cells. The receptors derive from a man aged 18 to 30 in good health.

This clone was picked up a small number of times. The identical CDR3 is also encoded by other nucleotide sequences in the sample. The gene calls are TRBV5-4 and TRBJ1-5, with D tentatively TRBD1 (5 bases). The V end was cut by 1 base, the J end by 3 bases, with 8 bases between. From germline, CDR1 is SGHNT and CDR2 YYREEE (reference sequence). The CDR3 extends over 14 amino acids. CDR3 sequence: CASSLQGFNQPQHF. The CDR3 DNA follows: TGTGCCAGCAGCTTGCAGGGTTTCAATCAGCCCCAGCATTTT.

The chain has TRBV29-1 and TRBJ2-4; a possible D gene is TRBD2 (6 bases). The germline gives CDR1 SQVTM, CDR2 ANQGSEA. The CDR3 runs to 15 residues. V lost 5 bases to trimming and J lost 0 bases, with 14 bases between them. The chain's CDR3 is CSVLLARLAKNIQYF. The CDR3 region has the DNA TGCAGCGTTTTACTAGCTCGGCTAGCCAAAAACATTCAGTACTTC. The full variable domain, its missing parts supplied by reference TRBV29-1 and TRBJ2-4, is SAVISQKPSRDICQRGTSLTIQCQVDSQVTMMFWYRQQPGQSLTLIATANQGSEATYESGFVIDKFPISRPNLTFSTLTVSNMSPEDSSIYLCSVLLARLAKNIQYFGAGTRLSVL.

This chain joins TRBV10-3 and TRBJ2-5; 7 positions agree with TRBD1. Losses at the gene ends were 7 bases for V and 4 bases for J; bases not matched to a gene: 6. The germline CDR1 and CDR2 sequences are ENHRY and SYGVKD. The CDR3 runs to 13 residues. This chain's CDR3 is CAIMPTGRETQYF. The CDR3 coding sequence is TGTGCCATCATGCCGACAGGGCGAGAGACCCAGTACTTC.

This clone was observed a few times. The CDR3 protein is CASSWEGLAGGRTYNEQFF. The DNA for the CDR3 is TGTGCCAGCAGTTGGGAAGGACTAGCGGGAGGGCGCACCTACAATGAGCAGTTCTTC. This rearrangement joins TRBV27 to TRBJ2-1, with 15 positions matching TRBD2. The CDR3 spans 19 residues. Germline trimming cut 4 bases from V and 2 bases from J; bases unmatched to any gene: 9. The germline V gene encodes CDR1 MNHEY and CDR2 SMNVEV (reference sequence).

The CDR3 DNA reads TGCGCCAGCAGCCAAGACCCGGGACAGGGAGGGAACATTCAGTACTTC. Its translation is CASSQDPGQGGNIQYF. This sequence joins TRBV4-1 and TRBJ2-4, with 9 bases identical to TRBD1. The CDR3 runs to 16 residues. Germline V gives CDR1 MGHRA, CDR2 YSYEKL. With 0 bases clipped from V and 7 bases from J, the junction kept 7 bases outside the gene matches.

This clone was seen more than once but under ten times. J is TRBJ1-4 and V is TRBV25-1, with D possibly matching TRBD1 (6 bases). CDR3 length: 14 residues. In germline, CDR1 is MGHDK, CDR2 SYGVNS. Trimming removed 4 bases at V and 5 bases at J, with 11 bases between. CDR3 region: CASSGVQGNEKLFF. DNA of the CDR3: TGTGCCAGCAGTGGCGTTCAGGGGAATGAAAAACTGTTTTTT.

The gene calls are TRBV7-3 and TRBJ2-6; D gene uncertain. V gave up 3 bases and J gave up 6 bases, with 12 bases separating them. The CDR3 consists of 15 residues. Germline V gene data show CDR1 as SGHTA and CDR2 as FQGTGA. The CDR3 spells CASSLGRAPANVLTF. CDR3 nucleotides: TGTGCCAGCAGCTTGGGTAGGGCCCCGGCCAACGTCCTGACTTTC.

The table lists this clone with a few counts. This sample includes further DNA sequences coding for the same CDR3. The chain has TRBV18 and TRBJ1-4; possibly TRBD1 for D (6 bases). Trimming took 1 base from V and 0 from J, leaving 6 bases between them. The germline V gene has CDR1 KGHSH and CDR2 LQKENI. There are 15 residues in the CDR3. CDR3 bases: TGTGCCAGCTCACCACAGGGGGCAACTAATGAAAAACTGTTTTTT. Translation gives CASSPQGATNEKLFF.